The 17 T cell receptor beta chains reported below all come from one sample, sequenced in a study of OX40 agonist ivuxolimab in advanced cancers. Sequencing was performed with immunoSEQ multiplex PCR; in TCRdb, only in-frame clones are kept and a portion is missing. This sample has 65,000 to 85,000 clones, with 89% found just once. Here the sequenced sample was CD4+ or CD8+ T cells sorted from blood, taken in a trial of the OX40 agonist ivuxolimab. The source of these receptors is an adult with an advanced solid tumor such as melanoma, head and neck, liver or kidney cancer.

V is TRBV5-1 and J is TRBJ2-3; a weak D match, TRBD2 (6 bases). The V gene's germline CDR1 is SGHRS and CDR2 YFSETQ. The germline V and J ends were trimmed by 4 bases and 8 bases, with 20 bases remaining between them. The CDR3 covers 15 residues. CDR3 sequence: CASSGSGPSLGTQYF. The CDR3 coding sequence is TGCGCCAGCAGCGGGAGCGGGCCCTCACTCGGTACGCAGTATTTT.

In DNA, the CDR3 is TGCGCCAGCAGCCCGGACAGGGGAAATGGCTACACCTTC. It translates to CASSPDRGNGYTF. This sequence joins TRBV5-1 and TRBJ1-2; 9 bases map to TRBD1. The CDR3 loop spans 13 amino acids. After removal of 4 bases from V and 6 bases from J, the junction contained 4 bases not matched to a gene. Germline V lookup: CDR1 SGHRS, CDR2 YFSETQ.

The V and J genes are TRBV19 and TRBJ2-5, with TRBD1 matching over 8 bases. V trimming: 9 bases; J trimming: 5 bases; junction bases outside the gene matches: 8. Germline assignment: CDR1 LNHDA and CDR2 SQIVND (reference sequence). The CDR3 runs 13 residues. This CDR3 is CASRSTGEETQYF. CDR3 coding DNA: TGTGCCAGCCGATCGACAGGGGAGGAGACCCAGTACTTC.

The V call is TRBV9, the J call TRBJ2-2; D possibly corresponds to TRBD2 (7 bases). The CDR3 loop spans 17 amino acids. Germline CDR1 and CDR2: SGDLS and YYNGEE. V lost 2 bases, J lost 4 bases, and 18 bases lay in between. CDR3 amino acids: CASSVGLWEGGTGELFF. The CDR3 coding sequence is TGTGCCAGCAGCGTGGGCCTCTGGGAGGGGGGCACCGGGGAGCTGTTTTTT.

The chain combines TRBV10-3 with TRBJ2-2, with D maybe TRBD1 (6 bases). CDR1 and CDR2 from the germline V gene are ENHRY and SYGVKD. V was trimmed by 10 bases and J by 2 bases, leaving 14 bases between them. The CDR3 length is 14 residues. The CDR3 protein is CATTADRNTGELFF. The CDR3, as DNA: TGTGCCACGACGGCGGACAGAAACACCGGGGAGCTGTTTTTT.

V is TRBV10-3 and J is TRBJ1-5; D uncertain. Germline assignment: CDR1 ENHRY and CDR2 SYGVKD. V was trimmed by 11 bases and J by 2 bases, leaving 13 bases between them. This CDR3 comprises 13 residues. The CDR3 spells CAASQVGNQPQHF. The CDR3 DNA reads as TGTGCCGCTTCCCAGGTGGGCAATCAGCCCCAGCATTTT.

The chain uses TRBV6-1 and TRBJ2-1; D ambiguous. V lost 8 bases and J lost 6, with 8 bases in between. Germline loops: CDR1 MNHNS, CDR2 SASEGT. The CDR3 runs 11 residues. CDR3 amino acids: CASASANEQFF. In DNA, the CDR3 is TGTGCCAGCGCATCCGCCAATGAGCAGTTCTTC.

The chain is built from TRBV5-6 and TRBJ2-1; 9 bases fit TRBD1. The germline V gene encodes CDR1 SGHDT and CDR2 YYEEEE. Losses at the gene ends were 1 base for V and 9 bases for J; bases not matched to a gene: 8. This CDR3 is built from 15 residues. The CDR3 region has the DNA TGTGCCAGCAGCTTGTTTGGGACAGGGAAGGGTGAGCAGTTCTTC. This encodes CASSLFGTGKGEQFF. The variable domain in full, with the rest retrieved from reference TRBV5-6 and TRBJ2-1, is DAGVTQSPTHLIKTRGQQVTLRCSPKSGHDTVSWYQQALGQGPQFIFQYYEEEERQRGNFPDRFSGHQFPNYSSELNVNALLLGDSALYLCASSLFGTGKGEQFFGPGTRLTVL.

The genes are TRBV7-9 and TRBJ2-1; 8 bases match TRBD1. This CDR3 region has 15 residues. The V gene end was trimmed by 5 bases and the J gene end by 8 bases; junction bases not matched to a gene: 11. Germline V gives CDR1 SEHNR, CDR2 FQNEAQ (reference sequence). The CDR3 region has the DNA TGTGCCAGCAGCGAGGACAGGGAGGCTAGAGATGAGCAGTTCTTC. Translated, it gives CASSEDREARDEQFF.

CDR3 DNA sequence: TGTGCCAGCAGAAAAACCTCGGGCACAGATACGCAGTATTTT. It codes for CASRKTSGTDTQYF. This chain joins TRBV28 and TRBJ2-3; D unresolved. The CDR3 is made up of 14 amino acids. V was pared by 6 bases and J by 1 base, with 11 bases between. Germline CDR1 and CDR2: MDHEN and SYDVKM.

This clone was detected once. This chain uses TRBV19 with TRBJ1-2; D is perhaps TRBD1 (6 bases). Trimming cost V 10 bases and J 5 bases, with 14 bases left between them. The CDR3 length is 12 residues. From germline, CDR1 is LNHDA and CDR2 SQIVND (reference sequence). DNA of the CDR3: TGTGCCACCGACGAAAGGGGGTATGGCTACACCTTC. Its translation: CATDERGYGYTF. The variable domain in full, completed from reference TRBV19 and TRBJ1-2, reads DGGITQSPKYLFRKEGQNVTLSCEQNLNHDAMYWYRQDPGQGLRLIYYSQIVNDFQKGDIAEGYSVSREKKESFPLTVTSAQKNPTAFYLCATDERGYGYTFGSGTRLTVV.

The chain couples TRBV9 to TRBJ2-3, with 11 bases aligning to TRBD1. V was clipped by 4 bases and J by 2 bases; unmatched bases: 3. This CDR3 comprises 15 residues. Germline lookup yields CDR1 SGDLS and CDR2 YYNGEE. The CDR3 loop is CASSTGQGVTDTQYF. CDR3 DNA: TGTGCCAGCAGCACGGGACAGGGGGTCACAGATACGCAGTATTTT.

With regard to this clone: One junction end disagrees with the germline gene, perhaps due to a read error. The V call is TRBV11-2, the J call TRBJ2-3, with a possible D match to TRBD2 (6 bases). Per the germline V gene, CDR1 is SGHAT and CDR2 is FQNNGV. This CDR3 region has 16 residues. DNA of the CDR3: TGTGCCAGCAGCTTAGGCACCGGGGGAGCAACAGGTACGCAGTATTTT. Residues: CASSLGTGGATGTQYF.

V usage is TRBV5-1 and J usage is TRBJ2-5, with 8 bases fitting TRBD2. In germline, CDR1 is SGHRS, CDR2 YFSETQ. With 0 bases clipped from V and 4 bases from J, the junction kept 5 bases outside the gene matches. The CDR3 is 15 amino acids. CDR3 in DNA: TGCGCCAGCAGCTTGGCAACACTAGCGGTAGAGACCCAGTACTTC. This codes for CASSLATLAVETQYF.

The gene calls are TRBV7-6 and TRBJ1-1; 8 positions match TRBD1. CDR1 is SGHVS, CDR2 FNYEAQ, per germline. The CDR3 contains 14 residues. V dropped 3 bases and J dropped 2; count of bases not matched to a gene: 2. The CDR3 sequence: CASSFGQGNTEAFF. CDR3 bases: TGTGCCAGCAGCTTCGGACAGGGAAACACTGAAGCTTTCTTT.

V is TRBV6-1 and J is TRBJ2-7, with D perhaps TRBD2 (5 bases). This CDR3 comprises 15 residues. Germline lookup yields CDR1 MNHNS and CDR2 SASEGT. Trimming took 6 bases from V and 3 from J, leaving 18 bases between them. CDR3: CASRKAGGGGYEQYF. The DNA of the CDR3 is TGTGCCAGCAGGAAAGCCGGCGGAGGTGGCTACGAGCAGTACTTC.

The chain employs TRBV19 and TRBJ1-4; no definite D call. The V end lost 7 bases, the J end lost 4 bases, and 10 bases lay between the germline ends. The CDR3 runs to 13 residues. Germline CDR1 LNHDA, CDR2 SQIVND (reference sequence). CDR3 nucleotides: TGTGCCAGTACCCTGACGAATAATGAAAAACTGTTTTTT. Protein sequence: CASTLTNNEKLFF.